A selection of T cell receptor beta chains follows, all from one sample in a study of cytomegalovirus exposure and HLA in healthy donors. The method was immunoSEQ multiplex PCR; TCRdb's version includes in-frame clones alone and lacks a portion of them. The sample holds 140,000 to 150,000 clones, about four fifths seen once. Material for sequencing was PBMCs. Source of these receptors: a man aged 40-49 years in good health and CMV-seronegative. The CDR3 runs from the conserved cysteine through the conserved F or W. The D gene is left open where the match is weak. Some rows mark clone size as missing; the rest say once, few, many or name a class of expanded clone.

>-|-|TRBV6-5|TRBJ1-1
CASRTDPKLRTEAFF
TGTGCCAGCAGGACAGACCCCAAGCTACGGACTGAAGCTTTCTTT
>TRBD1|-|TRBV6-5|TRBJ1-2
CASNTGGVYGYTF
TGTGCCAGCAATACAGGGGGCGTCTATGGCTACACCTTC
>TRBD1|-|TRBV29-1|TRBJ1-1
CSGGDRVAFF
TGCAGCGGGGGTGACAGGGTCGCTTTCTTT
>-|-|TRBV6-4|TRBJ2-1
CASSADSSSYNEQFF
TGTGCCAGCAGTGCGGACTCGAGCTCCTACAATGAGCAGTTCTTC
>TRBD1|-|TRBV27|TRBJ1-1
CASSLSSGGHTEAFF
TGTGCCAGCAGTTTATCGTCAGGGGGCCACACTGAAGCTTTCTTT
>-|-|TRBV5-4|TRBJ1-1
CASSLVGGLANTEAFF
TGTGCCAGCAGCTTGGTCGGGGGGCTGGCGAACACTGAAGCTTTCTTT
>TRBD1|-|TRBV11-2|TRBJ1-2
CASSTDRVYGYTF
TGTGCCAGCAGCACCGACAGGGTCTATGGCTACACCTTC
>TRBD2|-|TRBV5-1|TRBJ2-5
CASSPGGAQETQYF
TGCGCCAGCAGTCCCGGGGGGGCTCAAGAGACCCAGTACTTC
>-|-|TRBV27|TRBJ2-7
CASTSYLGSYEQYF
TGTGCCAGCACCAGCTACCTAGGATCCTACGAGCAGTACTTC
>-|-|TRBV5-6|TRBJ1-1
CASRWGGHTEAFF
TGTGCCAGCAGATGGGGGGGGCACACTGAAGCTTTCTTT
>TRBD2|-|TRBV5-1|TRBJ2-1
CASSLVSAGGAHEQFF
TGCGCCAGCAGCTTGGTATCAGCGGGGGGAGCCCATGAGCAGTTCTTC
>-|-|TRBV5-6|TRBJ2-3
CASSLSGTDTQYF
TGTGCCAGCAGCTTATCCGGCACAGATACGCAGTATTTT
>TRBD1|-|TRBV5-1|TRBJ1-1
CASSSQGGVEAFF
TGCGCCAGCAGCTCACAGGGGGGGGTGGAAGCTTTCTTT
>TRBD2|-|TRBV30|TRBJ2-1
CAWSGLAGQSYNEQFF
TGTGCCTGGAGCGGACTAGCGGGGCAGTCCTACAATGAGCAGTTCTTC
>-|-|TRBV27|TRBJ2-7
CASSLIGLSPGEQYF
TGTGCCAGCAGTTTAATAGGACTTTCCCCCGGAGAGCAGTACTTC
>TRBD1|-|TRBV28|TRBJ1-2
CASRSDRGAYYGYTF
TGTGCCAGCAGGAGTGACAGGGGCGCCTACTATGGCTACACCTTC
>TRBD1|-|TRBV6-4|TRBJ2-1
CASSPSRDRELDEQFF
TGTGCCAGCAGCCCCTCCCGGGACAGGGAGTTAGATGAGCAGTTCTTC
>-|-|TRBV7-8|TRBJ1-2
CASSPLLGGNYGYTF
TGTGCCAGCAGCCCCCTCTTAGGGGGTAACTATGGCTACACCTTC
>-|-|TRBV4-3|TRBJ1-5
CASSQEAGAHQPQHF
TGCGCCAGCAGCCAAGAGGCAGGGGCCCATCAGCCCCAGCATTTT
>-|-|TRBV19|TRBJ1-2
CASNNPRTAGTYGYTF
TGTGCCAGTAACAATCCTAGGACAGCGGGGACCTATGGCTACACCTTC
>-|-|TRBV19|TRBJ2-2
CASIRQPNTGELFF
TGTGCCAGTATACGACAGCCCAACACCGGGGAGCTGTTTTTT
>-|-|TRBV4-1|TRBJ1-1
CASRTGGTPEAFF
TGCGCCAGCCGAACGGGGGGCACCCCAGAAGCTTTCTTT
>-|-|TRBV27|TRBJ1-6
CASSRTAINSPLHF
TGTGCCAGCAGCCGGACAGCAATAAATTCACCCCTCCACTTT
>TRBD1|-|TRBV18|TRBJ2-7
CASSGTGWEREQYF
TGTGCCAGCTCTGGGACAGGGTGGGAACGCGAGCAGTACTTC
>-|-|TRBV25-1|TRBJ1-2
CASSELAGYGYTF
TGTGCCAGCAGTGAATTGGCAGGGTACGGCTACACCTTC
>-|-|TRBV7-8|TRBJ2-3
CASSFSGADTQYF
TGTGCCAGCAGCTTTTCAGGGGCAGATACGCAGTATTTT
>TRBD1|-|TRBV6-6|TRBJ2-7
CASSQSGTGTYEQYF
TGTGCCAGCAGTCAATCCGGGACAGGGACCTACGAGCAGTACTTC
>TRBD1|-|TRBV4-3|TRBJ2-7
CASSQDRAGGSYEQYF
TGCGCCAGCAGCCAAGATAGGGCAGGGGGTTCCTACGAGCAGTACTTC
>-|-|TRBV9|TRBJ2-7
CASSVLGTLNSYEQYF
TGTGCCAGCAGCGTACTCGGGACTCTCAACTCCTACGAGCAGTACTTC
>-|-|TRBV5-3|TRBJ2-1
CARSFCSGDNNEQFF
TGTGCCAGAAGCTTTTGCAGCGGGGACAATAATGAGCAGTTCTTC
>TRBD1|-|TRBV5-1|TRBJ1-2
CASSPKEGQVYYGYTF
TGCGCCAGCAGTCCTAAAGAGGGACAGGTTTACTATGGCTACACCTTC
>TRBD1|-|TRBV5-4|TRBJ2-1
CASSGRDRGRNEQFF
TGTGCCAGCAGCGGGCGGGACAGGGGACGCAATGAGCAGTTCTTC
>-|-|TRBV20-1|TRBJ1-2
CSASDRIGYTF
TGCAGTGCCTCAGACAGGATTGGCTACACCTTC
>-|-|TRBV6-1|TRBJ2-3
CASSGGQGITDTQYF
TGTGCCAGCAGTGGAGGTCAGGGAATCACAGATACGCAGTATTTT
>-|-|TRBV6-5|TRBJ1-3
CASRKSGGGLNTIYF
TGTGCCAGCAGAAAATCGGGAGGCGGGCTCAACACCATATATTTT
>-|-|TRBV7-3|TRBJ2-7
CASSLGPGEIYEQYF
TGTGCCAGCAGCTTAGGACCCGGGGAGATATACGAGCAGTACTTC
>TRBD1|few|TRBV11-2|TRBJ1-2
CASSLEFRLQGPNYGYTF
TGTGCCAGCAGCTTAGAGTTCCGACTACAGGGGCCTAACTATGGCTACACCTTC
>TRBD1|-|TRBV7-2|TRBJ1-5
CASSPDRVQPQHF
TGTGCCAGCAGCCCCGACAGGGTACAGCCCCAGCATTTT
>-|-|TRBV5-1|TRBJ1-1
CASTDRFTEAFF
TGCGCCAGCACTGACAGGTTCACTGAAGCTTTCTTT
>-|once|TRBV6-5|TRBJ2-7
CASRKGHLLEQYF
TGTGCCAGCAGAAAGGGACATCTTTTAGAGCAGTACTTC
>-|-|TRBV6-1|TRBJ2-7
CASSQGSYEQYF
TGTGCCAGCAGTCAGGGCTCCTACGAGCAGTACTTC
>-|-|TRBV21-1|TRBJ2-2
CANYQGPNGELFF
TGTGCCAATTATCAGGGGCCCAACGGGGAGCTGTTTTTT